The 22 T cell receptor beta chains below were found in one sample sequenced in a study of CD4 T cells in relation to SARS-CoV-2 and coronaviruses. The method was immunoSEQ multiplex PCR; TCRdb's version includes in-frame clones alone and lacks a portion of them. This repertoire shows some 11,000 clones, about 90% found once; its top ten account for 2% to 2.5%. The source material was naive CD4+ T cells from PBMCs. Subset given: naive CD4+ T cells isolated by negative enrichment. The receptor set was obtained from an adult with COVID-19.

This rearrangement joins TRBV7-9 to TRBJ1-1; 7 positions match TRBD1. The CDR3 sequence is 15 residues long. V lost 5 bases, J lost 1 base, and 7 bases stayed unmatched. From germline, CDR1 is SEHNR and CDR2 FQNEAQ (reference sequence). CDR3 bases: TGTGCCAGCAGCACCCGGGACAGCGCGAACACTGAAGCTTTCTTT. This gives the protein CASSTRDSANTEAFF.

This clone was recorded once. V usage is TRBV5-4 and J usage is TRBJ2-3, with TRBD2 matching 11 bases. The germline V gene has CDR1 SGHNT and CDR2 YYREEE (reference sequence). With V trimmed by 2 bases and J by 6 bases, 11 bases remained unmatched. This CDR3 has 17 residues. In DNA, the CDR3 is TGTGCCAGCAGCTTAAAGTTAGCTAGCGGGGGGCTGGATACGCAGTATTTT. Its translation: CASSLKLASGGLDTQYF.

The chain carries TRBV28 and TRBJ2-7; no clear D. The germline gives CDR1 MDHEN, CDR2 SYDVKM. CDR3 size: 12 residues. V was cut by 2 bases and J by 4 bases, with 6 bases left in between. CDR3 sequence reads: CASSLIGYEQYF. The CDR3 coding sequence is TGTGCCAGCAGTTTAATCGGTTACGAGCAGTACTTC.

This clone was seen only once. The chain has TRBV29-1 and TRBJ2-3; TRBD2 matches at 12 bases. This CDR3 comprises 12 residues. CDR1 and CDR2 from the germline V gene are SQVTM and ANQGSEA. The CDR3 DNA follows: TGCGCTAGCGGGGGGGCCCCAGATACGCAGTATTTT. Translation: CASGGAPDTQYF.

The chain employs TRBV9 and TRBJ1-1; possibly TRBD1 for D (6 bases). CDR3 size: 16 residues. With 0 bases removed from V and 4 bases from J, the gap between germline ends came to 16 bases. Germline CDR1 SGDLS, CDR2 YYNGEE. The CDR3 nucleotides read TGTGCCAGCAGCGTAGCCCCAGGGGCTATGGCCACTGAAGCTTTCTTT. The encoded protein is CASSVAPGAMATEAFF.

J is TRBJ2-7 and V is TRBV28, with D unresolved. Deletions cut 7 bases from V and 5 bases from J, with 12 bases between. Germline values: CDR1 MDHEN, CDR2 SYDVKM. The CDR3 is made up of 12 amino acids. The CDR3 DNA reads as TGTGCCAGCACCGCCGAGGCCCACGAGCAGTACTTC. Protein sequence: CASTAEAHEQYF.

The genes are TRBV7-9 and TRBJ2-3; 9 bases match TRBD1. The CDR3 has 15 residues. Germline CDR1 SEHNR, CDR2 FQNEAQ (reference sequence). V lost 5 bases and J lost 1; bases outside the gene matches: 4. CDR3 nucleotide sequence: TGTGCCAGCAGCCGACAGGGGGAGCGCACAGATACGCAGTATTTT. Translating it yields CASSRQGERTDTQYF.

CDR3 DNA sequence: TGTGCCAGCACCGAAGGGGGACTAGCCTTAGAGACCCAGTACTTC. Translated, it gives CASTEGGLALETQYF. This rearrangement joins TRBV5-4 to TRBJ2-5; 9 bases agree with TRBD2. Germline assignment: CDR1 SGHNT and CDR2 YYREEE (reference sequence). The CDR3 totals 15 residues. V was clipped by 6 bases and J by 4 bases; unmatched bases: 10.

The CDR3 DNA follows: TGTGCCAGCAGTGAGGAGGGTTGGGACAATCAGCCCCAGCATTTT. Its protein is CASSEEGWDNQPQHF. The chain has TRBV2 and TRBJ1-5, with D unresolved. CDR1 SNHLY and CDR2 FYNNEI come from the germline V gene. The CDR3 runs to 15 residues. V lost 3 bases and J lost 3, with 12 bases in between.

The CDR3 DNA reads as TGTGCCAGCAGCTTGGCCTCGGGCACTGAAGCTTTCTTT. It translates to CASSLASGTEAFF. The V and J genes are TRBV5-6 and TRBJ1-1; the D is unclear. CDR3 length equals 13 residues. Trimming removed 0 bases from V and 4 bases from J, with 7 bases in between. From germline, CDR1 is SGHDT and CDR2 YYEEEE.

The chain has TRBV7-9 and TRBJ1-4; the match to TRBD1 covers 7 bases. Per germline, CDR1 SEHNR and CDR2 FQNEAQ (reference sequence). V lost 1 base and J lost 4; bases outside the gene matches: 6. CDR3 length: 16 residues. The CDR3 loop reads CASSLVGGQRNEKLFF. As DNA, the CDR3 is TGTGCCAGCAGCTTAGTTGGGGGACAGCGTAATGAAAAACTGTTTTTT.

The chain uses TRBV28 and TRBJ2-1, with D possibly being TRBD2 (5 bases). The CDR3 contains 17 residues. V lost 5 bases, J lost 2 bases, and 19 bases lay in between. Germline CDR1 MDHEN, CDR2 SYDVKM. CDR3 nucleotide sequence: TGTGCCAGCAGTCCCAATATATGGGGAGACGCCTACAATGAGCAGTTCTTC. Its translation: CASSPNIWGDAYNEQFF.

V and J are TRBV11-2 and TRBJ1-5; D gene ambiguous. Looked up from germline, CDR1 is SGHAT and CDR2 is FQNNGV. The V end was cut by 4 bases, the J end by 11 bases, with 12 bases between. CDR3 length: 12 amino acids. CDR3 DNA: TGTGCCAGCAGCTCCGGTCCGGGAGCCCAGCATTTT. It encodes CASSSGPGAQHF.

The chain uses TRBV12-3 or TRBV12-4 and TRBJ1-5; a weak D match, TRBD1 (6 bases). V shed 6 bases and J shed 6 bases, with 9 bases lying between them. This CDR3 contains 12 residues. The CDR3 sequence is CASSTGLQPQHF. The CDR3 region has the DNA TGTGCCAGCAGCACAGGGCTTCAGCCCCAGCATTTT.

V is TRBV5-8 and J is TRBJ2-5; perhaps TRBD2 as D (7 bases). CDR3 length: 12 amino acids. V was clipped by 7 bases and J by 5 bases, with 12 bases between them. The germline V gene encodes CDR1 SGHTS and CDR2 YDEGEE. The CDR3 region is CASGGAAETQYF. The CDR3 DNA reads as TGTGCCAGCGGGGGGGCCGCGGAGACCCAGTACTTC.

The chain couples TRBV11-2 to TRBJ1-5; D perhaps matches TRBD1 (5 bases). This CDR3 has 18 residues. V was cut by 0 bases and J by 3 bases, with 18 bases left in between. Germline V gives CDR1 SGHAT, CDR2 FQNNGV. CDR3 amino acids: CASSLDWSGGRYNQPQHF. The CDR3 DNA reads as TGTGCCAGCAGCTTAGATTGGAGTGGGGGTCGGTACAATCAGCCCCAGCATTTT. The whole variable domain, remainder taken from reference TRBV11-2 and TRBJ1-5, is EAGVAQSPRYKIIEKRQSVAFWCNPISGHATLYWYQQILGQGPKLLIQFQNNGVVDDSQLPKDRFSAERLKGVDSTLKIQPAKLEDSAVYLCASSLDWSGGRYNQPQHFGDGTRLSIL.

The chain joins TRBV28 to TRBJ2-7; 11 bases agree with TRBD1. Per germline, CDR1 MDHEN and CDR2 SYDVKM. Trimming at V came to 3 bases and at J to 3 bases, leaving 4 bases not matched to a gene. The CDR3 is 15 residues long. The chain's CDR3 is CASSLRDRGVYEQYF. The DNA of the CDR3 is TGTGCCAGCAGTTTGCGGGACAGGGGGGTCTACGAGCAGTACTTC.

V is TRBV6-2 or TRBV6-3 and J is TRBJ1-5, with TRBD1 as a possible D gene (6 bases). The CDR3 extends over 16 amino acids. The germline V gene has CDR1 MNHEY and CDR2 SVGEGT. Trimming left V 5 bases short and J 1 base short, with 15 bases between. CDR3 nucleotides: TGTGCCAGCAGTGACCAACAGGGAGGGAGCAATCAGCCCCAGCATTTT. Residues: CASSDQQGGSNQPQHF.

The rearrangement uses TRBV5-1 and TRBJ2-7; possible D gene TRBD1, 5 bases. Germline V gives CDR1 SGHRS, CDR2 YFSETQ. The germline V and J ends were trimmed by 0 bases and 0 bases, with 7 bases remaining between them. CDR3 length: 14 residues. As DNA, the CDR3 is TGCGCCAGCAGCTTGGGGACAAACTCCTACGAGCAGTACTTC. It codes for CASSLGTNSYEQYF.

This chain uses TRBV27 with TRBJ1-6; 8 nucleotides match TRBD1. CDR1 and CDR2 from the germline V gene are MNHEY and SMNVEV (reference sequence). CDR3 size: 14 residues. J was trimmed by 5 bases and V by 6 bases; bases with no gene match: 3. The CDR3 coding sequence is TGTGCCAGCAGGGAGGACAGGGATAATTCACCCCTCCACTTT. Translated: CASREDRDNSPLHF.

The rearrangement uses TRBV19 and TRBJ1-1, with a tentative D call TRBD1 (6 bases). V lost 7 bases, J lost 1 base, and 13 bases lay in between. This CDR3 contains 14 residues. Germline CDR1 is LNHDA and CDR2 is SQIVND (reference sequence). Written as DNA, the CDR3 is TGTGCCAGTACTAACAACAGGGAGAACACTGAAGCTTTCTTT. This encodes CASTNNRENTEAFF.

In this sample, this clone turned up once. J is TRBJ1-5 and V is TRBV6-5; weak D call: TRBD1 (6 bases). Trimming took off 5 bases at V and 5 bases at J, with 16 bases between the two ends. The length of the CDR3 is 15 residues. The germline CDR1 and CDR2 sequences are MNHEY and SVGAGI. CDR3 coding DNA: TGTGCCAGCAGTCGAGCGACAGGACGAGATCAGCCCCAGCATTTT. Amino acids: CASSRATGRDQPQHF.